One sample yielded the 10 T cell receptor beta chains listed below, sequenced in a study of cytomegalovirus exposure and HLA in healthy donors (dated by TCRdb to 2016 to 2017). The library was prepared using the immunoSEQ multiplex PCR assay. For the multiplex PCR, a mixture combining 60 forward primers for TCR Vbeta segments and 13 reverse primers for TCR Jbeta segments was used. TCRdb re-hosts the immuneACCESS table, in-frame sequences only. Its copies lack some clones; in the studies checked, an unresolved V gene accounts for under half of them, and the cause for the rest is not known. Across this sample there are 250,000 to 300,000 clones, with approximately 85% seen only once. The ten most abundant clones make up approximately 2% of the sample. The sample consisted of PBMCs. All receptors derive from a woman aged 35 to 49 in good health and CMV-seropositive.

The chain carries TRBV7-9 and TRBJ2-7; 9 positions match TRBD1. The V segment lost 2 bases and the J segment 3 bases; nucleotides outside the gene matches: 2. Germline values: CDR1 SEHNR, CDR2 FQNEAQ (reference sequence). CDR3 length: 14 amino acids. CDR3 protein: CASSLTTGGYEQYF. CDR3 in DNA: TGTGCCAGCAGCTTAACGACAGGGGGCTACGAGCAGTACTTC.

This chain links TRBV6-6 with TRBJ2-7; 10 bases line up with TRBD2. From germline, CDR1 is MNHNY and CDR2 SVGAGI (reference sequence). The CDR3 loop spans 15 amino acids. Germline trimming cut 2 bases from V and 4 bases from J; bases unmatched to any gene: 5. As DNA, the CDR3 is TGTGCCAGCAGTTACCCAGCGGGAGGGGGTTACGAGCAGTACTTC. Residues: CASSYPAGGGYEQYF.

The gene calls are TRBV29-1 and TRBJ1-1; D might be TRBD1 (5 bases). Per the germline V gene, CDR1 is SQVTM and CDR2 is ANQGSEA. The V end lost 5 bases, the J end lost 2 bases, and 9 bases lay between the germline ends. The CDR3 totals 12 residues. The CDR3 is CSVYDRNTEAFF. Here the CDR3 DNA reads TGCAGCGTTTACGACAGAAACACTGAAGCTTTCTTT.

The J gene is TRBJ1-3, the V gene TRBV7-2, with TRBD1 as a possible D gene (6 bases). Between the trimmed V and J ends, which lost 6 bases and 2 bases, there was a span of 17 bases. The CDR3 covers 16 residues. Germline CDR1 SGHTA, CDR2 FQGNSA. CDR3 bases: TGTGCCAGCAGTAGACAGGCCACGGCGGCTGGAAACACCATATATTTT. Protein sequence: CASSRQATAAGNTIYF.

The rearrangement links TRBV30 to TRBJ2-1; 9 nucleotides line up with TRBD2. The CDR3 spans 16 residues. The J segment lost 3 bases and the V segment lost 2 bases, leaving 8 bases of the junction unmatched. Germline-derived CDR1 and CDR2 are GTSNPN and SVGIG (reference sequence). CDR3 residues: CAWSSLSGRSYNEQFF. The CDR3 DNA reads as TGTGCCTGGAGTTCTCTAAGCGGGAGGAGCTACAATGAGCAGTTCTTC.

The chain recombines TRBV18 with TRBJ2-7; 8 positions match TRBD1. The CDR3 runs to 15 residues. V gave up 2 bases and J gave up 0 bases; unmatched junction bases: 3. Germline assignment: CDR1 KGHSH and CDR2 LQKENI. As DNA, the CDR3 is TGTGCCAGCTCACCAGCGACAGGGGTCTCCTACGAGCAGTACTTC. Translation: CASSPATGVSYEQYF.

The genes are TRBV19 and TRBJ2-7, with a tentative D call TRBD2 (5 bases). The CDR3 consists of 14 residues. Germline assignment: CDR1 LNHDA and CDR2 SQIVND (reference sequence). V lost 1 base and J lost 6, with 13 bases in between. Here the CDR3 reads CASSIVLETTEQYF. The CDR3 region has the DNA TGTGCCAGTAGTATAGTTTTGGAGACTACCGAGCAGTACTTC.

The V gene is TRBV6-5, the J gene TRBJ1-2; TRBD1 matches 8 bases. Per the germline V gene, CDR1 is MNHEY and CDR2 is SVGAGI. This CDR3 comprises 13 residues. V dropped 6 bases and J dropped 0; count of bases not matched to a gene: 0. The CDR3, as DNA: TGTGCCAGCAGGGACAGGGCTAACTATGGCTACACCTTC. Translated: CASRDRANYGYTF.

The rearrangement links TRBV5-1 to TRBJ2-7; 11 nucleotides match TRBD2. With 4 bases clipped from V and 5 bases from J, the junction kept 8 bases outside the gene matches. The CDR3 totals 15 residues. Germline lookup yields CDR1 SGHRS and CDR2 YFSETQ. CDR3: CASSTLTSGINEQYF. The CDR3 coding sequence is TGCGCCAGCAGCACCTTGACTAGCGGGATCAACGAGCAGTACTTC. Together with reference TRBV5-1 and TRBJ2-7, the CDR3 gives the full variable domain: KAGVTQTPRYLIKTRGQQVTLSCSPISGHRSVSWYQQTPGQGLQFLFEYFSETQRNKGNFPGRFSGRQFSNSRSEMNVSTLELGDSALYLCASSTLTSGINEQYFGPGTRLTVT.

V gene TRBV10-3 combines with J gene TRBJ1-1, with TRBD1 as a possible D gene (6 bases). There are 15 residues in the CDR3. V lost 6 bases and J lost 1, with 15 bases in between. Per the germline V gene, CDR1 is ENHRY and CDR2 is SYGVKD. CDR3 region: CAISDKQGPNTEAFF. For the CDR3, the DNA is TGTGCCATCAGCGACAAACAGGGCCCGAACACTGAAGCTTTCTTT.